These T cell receptor beta chains were read from a single sample in a study of blood T cell repertoires in COVID-19. Sequenced by immunoSEQ multiplex PCR; TCRdb stores in-frame clones only, minus some. The sample consists of fewer than 200,000 clones, about nine tenths of them appearing once. Sequenced: peripheral blood. The receptor source for this set is a man aged 25 to 45 with COVID-19, enrolled during active disease. Both conserved end residues are part of each CDR3. A D gene is named only where the DNA matches it firmly. The size of a clone is reported for some rows only, either as once, few or many, or as a class for expanded clones.

j_call d_call v_call clone_size cdr3_aa cdr3_nt
TRBJ2-3 TRBD1 TRBV27 - CASSMTGLSDTQYF TGTGCCAGCAGCATGACAGGGCTATCAGATACGCAGTATTTT
TRBJ1-1 TRBD1 TRBV28 - CASSQRQGLYTEAFF TGTGCCAGCAGTCAAAGACAGGGGTTGTACACTGAAGCTTTCTTT
TRBJ1-1 - TRBV10-3 - CAITLGLNSEAFF TGTGCCATCACTCTGGGGCTGAACTCTGAAGCTTTCTTT
TRBJ1-2 TRBD1 TRBV7-2 - CASSLRQGNDGYTF TGTGCCAGCAGCCTTAGACAGGGGAACGACGGCTACACCTTC
TRBJ1-1 TRBD1 TRBV9 - CASSATGDRTEAFF TGTGCCAGCAGCGCTACAGGGGATCGAACTGAAGCTTTCTTT
TRBJ2-7 - TRBV6-5 - CASTRGQYEQYF TGTGCCAGCACGCGGGGCCAATACGAGCAGTACTTC
TRBJ2-5 TRBD1 TRBV6-5 - CASSRQGRGKETQYF TGTGCCAGCAGTCGACAGGGCCGGGGTAAAGAGACCCAGTACTTC
TRBJ2-5 TRBD2 TRBV10-3 - CAISGLAGGTTGGETQYF TGTGCCATCAGCGGACTAGCGGGAGGCACTACCGGCGGAGAGACCCAGTACTTC
TRBJ2-3 - TRBV7-9 - CASSTYNTQYF TGTGCCAGCAGCACCTATAATACGCAGTATTTT
TRBJ1-2 - TRBV7-8 - CASSLTGYNYGYTF TGTGCCAGCAGCTTAACAGGTTATAACTATGGCTACACCTTC
TRBJ1-4 TRBD1 TRBV5-8 - CASRPTGLLNEKLFF TGTGCCAGCAGACCGACAGGGCTCCTAAATGAAAAACTGTTTTTT
TRBJ2-7 TRBD1 TRBV29-1 few CSVWTGSYEQYF TGCAGCGTCTGGACAGGCTCCTACGAGCAGTACTTC
TRBJ1-5 - TRBV5-1 - CASSTDGDQPQHF TGCGCCAGCAGCACCGACGGGGATCAGCCCCAGCATTTT
TRBJ2-7 - TRBV4-3 - CASSQELVGTPSYEQYF TGCGCCAGCAGCCAAGAACTAGTAGGGACACCTTCCTACGAGCAGTACTTC
TRBJ1-2 - TRBV9 - CASSDPQGFGYTF TGTGCCAGCAGCGATCCACAGGGATTTGGCTACACCTTC
TRBJ1-2 TRBD1 TRBV6-5 - CASRDRGGYTF TGTGCCAGCAGAGACAGGGGCGGCTACACCTTC
TRBJ1-1 - TRBV9 - CASSVVGYLDTEAFF TGTGCCAGCAGCGTAGTGGGCTACTTGGACACTGAAGCTTTCTTT
TRBJ2-3 TRBD2 TRBV10-2 - CASSVPTEASGSQSTDTQYF TGCGCCAGCAGTGTACCAACGGAGGCTAGCGGGAGTCAGAGCACAGATACGCAGTATTTT
TRBJ1-6 TRBD1 TRBV7-3 once CASSSGQAYNSPLHF TGTGCCAGCAGCTCGGGACAGGCATATAATTCACCCCTCCACTTT
TRBJ1-4 - TRBV7-9 - CASSLPGTNEKLFF TGTGCCAGCAGCTTACCAGGGACTAATGAAAAACTGTTTTTT
TRBJ2-2 - TRBV27 - CASSLLASGELFF TGTGCCAGCAGTTTACTGGCCTCCGGGGAGCTGTTTTTT
TRBJ2-1 - TRBV28 - CASSRYEGNEQFF TGTGCCAGCAGTCGATATGAGGGTAATGAGCAGTTCTTC
TRBJ2-2 - TRBV19 - CASSGNRETGELFF TGTGCCAGTAGTGGGAACAGGGAAACCGGGGAGCTGTTTTTT
TRBJ2-1 - TRBV19 - CASSPQGYNEQFF TGTGCCAGTAGCCCACAGGGCTACAATGAGCAGTTCTTC
TRBJ2-7 - TRBV3-1/TRBV3-2 - CASSQDQGQTYEQYF TGTGCCAGCAGCCAAGATCAAGGACAGACCTACGAGCAGTACTTC
TRBJ2-7 TRBD1 TRBV7-9 - CASSTDRGLSYEQYF TGTGCCAGCAGCACCGACAGGGGGCTCTCCTACGAGCAGTACTTC